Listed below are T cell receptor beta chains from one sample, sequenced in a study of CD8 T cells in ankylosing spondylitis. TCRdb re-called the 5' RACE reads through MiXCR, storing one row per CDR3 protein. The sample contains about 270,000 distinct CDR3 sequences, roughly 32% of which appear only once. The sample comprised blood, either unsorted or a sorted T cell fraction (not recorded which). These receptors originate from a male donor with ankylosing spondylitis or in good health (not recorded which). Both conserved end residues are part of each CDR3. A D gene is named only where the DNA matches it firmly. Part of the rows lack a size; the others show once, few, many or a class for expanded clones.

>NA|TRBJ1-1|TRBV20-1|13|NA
TGCAGTGCTAGTTGGGCGATGAACACTGAAGCTTTCTTT
CSASWAMNTEAFF
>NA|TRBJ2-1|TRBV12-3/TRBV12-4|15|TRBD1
TGTGCCAGCAGGCCTGGACAGGGAAACTGGAATGAGCAGTTCTTC
CASRPGQGNWNEQFF
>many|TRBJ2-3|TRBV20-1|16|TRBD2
TGCAGTGCTAGAGAAAGTAGCGGGGGGGCCGTAGATACGCAGTATTTT
CSARESSGGAVDTQYF
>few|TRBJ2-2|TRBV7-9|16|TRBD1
TGTGCCAGCAGCTCCCCTGGACAGGGGTACGACGGGGAGCTGTTTTTT
CASSSPGQGYDGELFF
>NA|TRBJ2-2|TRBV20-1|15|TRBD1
TGCAGTGCTACCGGACAGGGTGTCGGCACCGGGGAGCTGTTTTTT
CSATGQGVGTGELFF
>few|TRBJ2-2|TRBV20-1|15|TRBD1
TGCAGTGCTAGGTCAGGGACAGAGAACACCGGGGAGCTGTTTTTT
CSARSGTENTGELFF
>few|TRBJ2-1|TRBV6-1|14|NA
TGTGCCAGCAAGGGGTCTGGGTCCTACAATGAGCAGTTCTTC
CASKGSGSYNEQFF
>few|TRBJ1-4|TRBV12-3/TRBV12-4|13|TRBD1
TGTGCCAGCCTTCGGGACAGTTTAGGAAAACTGTTTTTT
CASLRDSLGKLFF
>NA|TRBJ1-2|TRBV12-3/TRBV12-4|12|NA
TGTGCCAGCAGTACAGGGAAGGGTGGCTACACCTTC
CASSTGKGGYTF
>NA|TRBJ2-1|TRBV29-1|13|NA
TGCAGCGTTAGGAGGCCGGGGAACAATGAGCAGTTCTTC
CSVRRPGNNEQFF
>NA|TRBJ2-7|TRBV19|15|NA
TGTGCCAGTAGTCCCGGGCTAGCTAGCTCCTACGAGCAGTACTTC
CASSPGLASSYEQYF
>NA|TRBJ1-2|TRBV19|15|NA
TGTGCCAGTAGCGCACATAAGACACCAAACTATGGCTACACCTTC
CASSAHKTPNYGYTF
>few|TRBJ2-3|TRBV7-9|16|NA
TGTGCCAGCAGCCCCCGTGGAGTGGGAAGAACAGATACGCAGTATTTT
CASSPRGVGRTDTQYF
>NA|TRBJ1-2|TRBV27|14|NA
TGTGCCAGCAGTTTACGAGGGTACGACTATGGCTACACCTTC
CASSLRGYDYGYTF
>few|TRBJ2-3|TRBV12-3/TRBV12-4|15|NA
TGTGCCAGCAGTACCGACAGCGCTAGCACAGATACGCAGTATTTT
CASSTDSASTDTQYF
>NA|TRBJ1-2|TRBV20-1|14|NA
TGCAGTGCTAGAGGGCTACAGGAGCGCTATGGCTACACCTTC
CSARGLQERYGYTF
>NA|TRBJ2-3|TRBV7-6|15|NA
TGTGCCAGCAGCCTCTACGAGTATAGCACAGATACGCAGTATTTT
CASSLYEYSTDTQYF
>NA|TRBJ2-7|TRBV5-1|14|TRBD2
TGCGCCAGCAGCTTGGCGGCTAGCGGGAGCGAGCAGTACTTC
CASSLAASGSEQYF
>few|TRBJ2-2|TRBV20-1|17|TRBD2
TGCAGTGCTTCGGGACTAGCGGGGGACGCGAACACCGGGGAGCTGTTTTTT
CSASGLAGDANTGELFF
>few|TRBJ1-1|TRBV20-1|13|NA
TGCAGTGCTAGAGACGCGATAACCCCTGAAGCTTTCTTT
CSARDAITPEAFF
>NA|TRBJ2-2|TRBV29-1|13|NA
TGCAGCGTCGGAGCCATCCTAGCCGGGGAGCTGTTTTTT
CSVGAILAGELFF
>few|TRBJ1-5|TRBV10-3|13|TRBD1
TGTGCCATCAGCGGACAGGACAATCAGCCCCAGCATTTT
CAISGQDNQPQHF
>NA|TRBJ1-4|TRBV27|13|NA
TGTGCCAGCAGTGCCGGACAGAATGAAAAACTGTTTTTT
CASSAGQNEKLFF
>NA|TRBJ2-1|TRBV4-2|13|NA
TGTGCCAGCAGCCATCCCCAGGGTAATGAGCAGTTCTTC
CASSHPQGNEQFF
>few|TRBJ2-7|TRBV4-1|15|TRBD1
TGCGCCAGCAGCCAGGACAGGACGGACTCCTACGAGCAGTACTTC
CASSQDRTDSYEQYF
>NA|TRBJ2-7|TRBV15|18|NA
TGTGCCACCAGCAGAGATCCCCCAGGGGCTTTGAGCTCCTACGAGCAGTACTTC
CATSRDPPGALSSYEQYF
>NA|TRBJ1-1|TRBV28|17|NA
TGTGCCAGCACCAGGGGCCGAAAGGGGCCCTTTTGGACTGAAGCTTGCTTT
CASTRGRKGPFWTEACF
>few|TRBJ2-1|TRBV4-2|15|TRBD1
TGTGCCAGCAGCCCCCTCGACAGGGGTAGAAATGAGCAGTTCTTC
CASSPLDRGRNEQFF
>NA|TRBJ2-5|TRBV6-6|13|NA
TGTGCCAGCAGTCCCGGACAGCCAGAGACCCAGTACTTC
CASSPGQPETQYF
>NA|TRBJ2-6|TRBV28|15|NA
TGTGCCAGCAGTTTCCGAGGGACTGGGGCCAACGGCCTGACTTTC
CASSFRGTGANGLTF
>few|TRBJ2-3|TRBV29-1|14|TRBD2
TGCAGCGCTCAACTAGCGGTTGAGGCAGATACGCAGTATTTT
CSAQLAVEADTQYF
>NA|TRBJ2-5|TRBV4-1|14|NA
TGCGCCAGCAGCCAAGGTTTGATATTCGAGACCCAGTACTTC
CASSQGLIFETQYF
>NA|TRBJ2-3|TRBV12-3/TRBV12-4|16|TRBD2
TGTGCCAGCAACGGAGAAGCGGGGGGGAGCACAGATACGCAGTATTTT
CASNGEAGGSTDTQYF
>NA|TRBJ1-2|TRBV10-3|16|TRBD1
TGTGCCATCACCGGGGACAGAACCCTGACTAACTATGGCTACACCTTC
CAITGDRTLTNYGYTF
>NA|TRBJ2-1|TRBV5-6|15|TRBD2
TGTGCCAGCAGCATACCGGGACTAGCGGGGCATGAGCAGTTCTTC
CASSIPGLAGHEQFF
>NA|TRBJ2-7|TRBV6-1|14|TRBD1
TGTGCCAGCACCATCGGACAGGGAGCCTACGAGCAGTACTTC
CASTIGQGAYEQYF
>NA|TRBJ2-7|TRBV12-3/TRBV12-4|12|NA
TGTGCCAGCAGGGGACCCTCCTACGAGCAGTACTTC
CASRGPSYEQYF
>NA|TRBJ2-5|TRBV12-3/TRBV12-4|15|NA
TGTGCCAGCAGTTTTAATGGGGGGCCCCAAGAGACCCAGTACTTC
CASSFNGGPQETQYF
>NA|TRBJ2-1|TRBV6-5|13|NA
TGTGCCAGCAGCTCTACTACCAACGATGAGCAGTTCTTC
CASSSTTNDEQFF
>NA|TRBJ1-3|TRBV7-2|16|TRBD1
TGTGCCAGCAGCTTGGGGGGACAGCGATCTGGAAACACCATATATTTT
CASSLGGQRSGNTIYF
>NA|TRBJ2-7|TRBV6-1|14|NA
TGTGCCAGCAGTCAAACGGGGGGCCTCTACGAGCAGTACTTC
CASSQTGGLYEQYF
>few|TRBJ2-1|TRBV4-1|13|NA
TGCGCCAGCAGCCCGCTCCCCTTGGATGAGCAGTTCTTC
CASSPLPLDEQFF
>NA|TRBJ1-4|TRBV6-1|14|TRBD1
TGTGCCAGCAGTATTGGACAGGAGGGTGAAAAACTGTTTTTT
CASSIGQEGEKLFF
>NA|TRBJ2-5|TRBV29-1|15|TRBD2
TGCAGCGTTGCCAGGCGGGGGGGCCCCCAAGAGACCCAGTACTTC
CSVARRGGPQETQYF
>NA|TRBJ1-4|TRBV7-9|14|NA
TGTGCCAGCAGCTTAAGCCAGGCTAATGAAAAACTGTTTTTT
CASSLSQANEKLFF
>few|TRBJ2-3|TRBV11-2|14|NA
TGTGCCAGCAGCTTCGACAGTAGGACAGATACGCAGTATTTT
CASSFDSRTDTQYF
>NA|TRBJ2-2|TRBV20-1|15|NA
TGCAGTGCTAGAGATTGGGCACAGAACACCGGGGAGCTGTTTTTT
CSARDWAQNTGELFF
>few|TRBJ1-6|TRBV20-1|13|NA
TGCAGTGCCCCGGGCCACCCTAATTCACCCCTCCACTTT
CSAPGHPNSPLHF
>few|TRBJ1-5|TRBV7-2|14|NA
TGTGCCAGCAGCCGACAAACGGGACAACAGCCCCAGCATTTT
CASSRQTGQQPQHF
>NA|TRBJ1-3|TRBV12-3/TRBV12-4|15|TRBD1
TGTGCCAGCAGTTCTACAGGGGGCTCTGGAAACACCATATATTTT
CASSSTGGSGNTIYF
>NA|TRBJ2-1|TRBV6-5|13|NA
TGTGCCAGCAGTTACCTAGGGGTGGCTGAGCAGTTCTTC
CASSYLGVAEQFF
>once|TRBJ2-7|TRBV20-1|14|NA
TGCAGTGCCAAATCAGGGATTTGGTTGCACGAGCAGTACTTC
CSAKSGIWLHEQYF
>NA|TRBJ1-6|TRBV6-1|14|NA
TGTGCCAGCGGAATCCCCGGGCACAATTCACCCCTCCACTTT
CASGIPGHNSPLHF
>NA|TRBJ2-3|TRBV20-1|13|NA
TGCAGTGCTAGCGGACTTAGCACAGATACGCAGTATTTT
CSASGLSTDTQYF
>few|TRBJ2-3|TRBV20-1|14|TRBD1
TGCAGTGCTAGACGGGGACAGAGCACAGATACGCAGTATTTT
CSARRGQSTDTQYF
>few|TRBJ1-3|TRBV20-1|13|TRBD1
TGCAGTGCTGGCGGGACAGCTGGAAACACCATATATTTT
CSAGGTAGNTIYF
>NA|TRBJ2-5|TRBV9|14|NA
TGTGCCAGCAGCGTGGGTACAGGTTCTGAGACCCAGTACTTC
CASSVGTGSETQYF